The 9 T cell receptor beta chains listed next were all sequenced from one sample in a study of blood T cell repertoires in COVID-19. Clones were sequenced by immunoSEQ multiplex PCR, and TCRdb holds only the in-frame ones, with some missing. The sample lists around 300,000 clones; 89% were seen once. Sequencing used PBMCs or T cells enriched from blood (not recorded which). The source of these receptors is a woman in her 40s who had recovered from COVID-19.

The chain is built from TRBV6-2 or TRBV6-3 and TRBJ2-7, with D perhaps matching TRBD2 (6 bases). The germline V gene has CDR1 MNHEY and CDR2 SVGEGT. V was shortened by 6 bases and J by 5 bases, with 26 bases between the two germline ends. The CDR3 consists of 17 residues. CDR3 DNA: TGTGCCAGCAGCCCCTTTCCGCTCGGGGGAGCGGTCGACGAGCAGTACTTC. It encodes CASSPFPLGGAVDEQYF.

There are a few counts of this clone. The J gene is TRBJ2-2, the V gene TRBV7-9; tentatively, D is TRBD1 (7 bases). CDR1 and CDR2 (germline): SEHNR, FQNEAQ (reference sequence). The CDR3 is made up of 14 amino acids. V was trimmed by 4 bases and J by 7 bases, leaving 13 bases between them. CDR3 residues: CASSSVRGDGELFF. In DNA, the CDR3 is TGTGCCAGCAGCTCGGTCAGGGGGGACGGGGAGCTGTTTTTT.

This sequence joins TRBV29-1 and TRBJ2-2; no clear D gene. Germline assignment: CDR1 SQVTM and CDR2 ANQGSEA. With 8 bases removed from V and 7 bases from J, the gap between germline ends came to 8 bases. CDR3 length: 10 amino acids. In DNA, the CDR3 is TGCAGCAGAGATGGCGGGGAGCTGTTTTTT. It translates to CSRDGGELFF.

This chain links TRBV4-2 with TRBJ2-3; TRBD2 aligns across 9 bases. CDR3 length: 19 amino acids. Germline CDR1 reads LGHNA; CDR2 reads YNFKEQ. Trimming took 0 bases from V and 2 from J; bases not matched to a gene: 12. CDR3 DNA sequence: TGTGCCAGCAGCCAAGAGCTTATCACTAGCGGGTCGTCCACAGATACGCAGTATTTT. Residues: CASSQELITSGSSTDTQYF.

The genes are TRBV27 and TRBJ2-3; perhaps TRBD2 as D (5 bases). Per the germline V gene, CDR1 is MNHEY and CDR2 is SMNVEV (reference sequence). The CDR3 sequence is 15 residues long. V was clipped by 3 bases and J by 2 bases, with 12 bases between them. CDR3 nucleotides: TGTGCCAGCAGTTTTAGCGTTCCTATCACAGATACGCAGTATTTT. Its protein is CASSFSVPITDTQYF.

The rearrangement uses TRBV4-2 and TRBJ1-2; TRBD1 is a possible D gene (5 bases). V lost 0 bases, J lost 8 bases, and 16 bases lay in between. The CDR3 consists of 15 residues. Germline V gene data show CDR1 as LGHNA and CDR2 as YNFKEQ. CDR3 bases: TGTGCCAGCAGCCAAGAGGGGCGGGGAAGGGGAGGCTACACCTTC. The encoded protein is CASSQEGRGRGGYTF.

The gene calls are TRBV7-2 and TRBJ1-2; perhaps TRBD1 as D (6 bases). Germline CDR1 SGHTA, CDR2 FQGNSA. This CDR3 is 14 amino acids long. Trimming pared 3 bases from V and 2 bases from J, leaving 10 bases between. As DNA, the CDR3 is TGTGCCAGCAGCTTCGACAGGACCAACTATGGCTACACCTTC. Protein product: CASSFDRTNYGYTF.

V is TRBV27 and J is TRBJ2-3; the match to TRBD2 covers 7 bases. The CDR3 is 15 amino acids. Unmatched junction bases numbered 7, after V lost 3 bases and J lost 4 bases. In germline, CDR1 is MNHEY, CDR2 SMNVEV (reference sequence). The CDR3 protein is CASSFLAAVADTQYF. DNA of the CDR3: TGTGCCAGCAGTTTCCTAGCGGCCGTCGCAGATACGCAGTATTTT.

With respect to this clone: The identical CDR3 is also encoded by other nucleotide sequences in the sample. The chain combines TRBV3-1 (or the pseudogene TRBV3-2) with TRBJ1-1, with D perhaps matching TRBD1 (5 bases). The CDR3 covers 14 residues. Trimming removed 1 base from V and 1 base from J, with 7 bases in between. Germline lookup yields CDR1 LGHDT and CDR2 YNNKEL (reference sequence). CDR3 sequence (DNA): TGTGCCAGCAGCCAAGTGGGGGGGAACACTGAAGCTTTCTTT. It is translated as CASSQVGGNTEAFF.